The T cell receptor (beta chain) under discussion was sequenced for a study of cytomegalovirus exposure and HLA in healthy donors. Findings of the study overall: Later analysis demonstrated an association between a missense DCLRE1C variant and TCR beta V- and J-gene trimming.

In the PCR, 60 Vbeta and 13 Jbeta primers were used. Produced via immunoSEQ multiplex PCR; TCRdb's table is partial and in-frame only. The specimen's table records under 120,000 clones. Details on this clone: Antigen unknown.

Germline values: CDR1 MNHNS, CDR2 SASEGT. The CDR3 spans 14 residues. Trimming removed 8 bases from V and 0 bases from J; junction bases left unmatched: 5. This chain joins TRBV6-1 and TRBJ2-7, with TRBD1 matching over 9 bases. Input material: PBMCs. The sequence was obtained from a man aged 45-60 years in good health and CMV-seronegative. CDR3 sequence reads: CASGDRGYSYEQYF. CDR3 sequence (DNA): TGTGCCAGCGGAGACAGGGGGTACTCCTACGAGCAGTACTTC.